The 5 T cell receptor beta chains reported below all come from one sample, sequenced in a study of T cell changes during pregnancy in multiple sclerosis. Assay: immunoSEQ multiplex PCR; the TCRdb copy retains only in-frame clones and omits some. The sample has some 76,000 clones, around 90% seen once. Sequencing was performed on CD4+ T cells from peripheral blood mononuclear cells, taken after pregnancy. Every receptor here comes from a female donor with multiple sclerosis, enrolled in a pregnancy study.

The chain has TRBV27 and TRBJ2-7; weak D call: TRBD1 (5 bases). CDR3 size: 15 residues. Germline CDR1 reads MNHEY; CDR2 reads SMNVEV (reference sequence). The V and J ends lost 3 bases and 2 bases respectively, with 14 bases between them. CDR3 in DNA: TGTGCCAGCAGTTTTCAAGGCCAGGGCCCCTACGAGCAGTACTTC. Encoded protein: CASSFQGQGPYEQYF.

This chain connects TRBV5-1 to TRBJ2-1; 7 nucleotides line up with TRBD1. The trim removed 0 bases at V and 5 bases at J, leaving 5 bases unmatched. The CDR3 runs 15 residues. Per germline, CDR1 SGHRS and CDR2 YFSETQ. The CDR3 DNA reads as TGCGCCAGCAGCTTGGGACAGGGAAAGGACAATGAGCAGTTCTTC. This translates into CASSLGQGKDNEQFF.

The rearrangement uses TRBV18 and TRBJ1-5; D possibly corresponds to TRBD1 (5 bases). The CDR3 runs 16 residues. Germline V gives CDR1 KGHSH, CDR2 LQKENI. Trimming cost V 3 bases and J 4 bases, with 16 bases left between them. The CDR3 DNA is TGTGCCAGCTCACCGCAAACGTCCGGGGGAAATCAGCCCCAGCATTTT. The encoded protein is CASSPQTSGGNQPQHF.

The CDR3 is CASSPTVSAYEQYF. CDR3 bases: TGCGCCAGCAGCCCGACAGTCAGTGCCTACGAGCAGTACTTC. This chain connects TRBV5-1 to TRBJ2-7; tentative D call: TRBD1 (5 bases). The CDR3 has 14 amino acids. Trimming pared 4 bases from V and 2 bases from J, leaving 13 bases between. Germline V CDR1 and CDR2: SGHRS, YFSETQ. Looking up the rest from reference TRBV5-1 and TRBJ2-7 gives the full variable domain: KAGVTQTPRYLIKTRGQQVTLSCSPISGHRSVSWYQQTPGQGLQFLFEYFSETQRNKGNFPGRFSGRQFSNSRSEMNVSTLELGDSALYLCASSPTVSAYEQYFGPGTRLTVT.

In this sample, this clone turned up a few times. V gene TRBV30 combines with J gene TRBJ1-1; perhaps TRBD1 as D (5 bases). Germline V gene lookup returns CDR1 GTSNPN and CDR2 SVGIG (reference sequence). The CDR3 sequence is 14 residues long. Trimming took off 1 base at V and 1 base at J, with 10 bases between the two ends. CDR3 nucleotide sequence: TGTGCCTGGAGTGGGGGAACAGGGAACACTGAAGCTTTCTTT. It specifies CAWSGGTGNTEAFF.